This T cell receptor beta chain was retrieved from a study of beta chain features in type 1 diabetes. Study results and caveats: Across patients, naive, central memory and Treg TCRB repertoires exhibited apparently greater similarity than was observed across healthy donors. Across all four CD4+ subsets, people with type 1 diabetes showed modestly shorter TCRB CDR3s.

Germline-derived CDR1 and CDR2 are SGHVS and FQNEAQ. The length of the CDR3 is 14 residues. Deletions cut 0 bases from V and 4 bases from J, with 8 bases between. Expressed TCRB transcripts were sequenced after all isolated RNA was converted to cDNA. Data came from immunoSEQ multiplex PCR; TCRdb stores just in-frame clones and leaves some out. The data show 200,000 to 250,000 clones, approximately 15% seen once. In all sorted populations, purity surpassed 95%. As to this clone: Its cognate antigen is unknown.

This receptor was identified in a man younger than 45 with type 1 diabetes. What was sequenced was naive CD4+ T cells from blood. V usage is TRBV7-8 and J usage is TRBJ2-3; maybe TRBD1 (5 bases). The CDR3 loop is CASSLAQGADTQYF. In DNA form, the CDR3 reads TGTGCCAGCAGCTTAGCTCAGGGCGCAGATACGCAGTATTTT.